Each of the 26 T cell receptor beta chains below was sequenced from the same sample in a study of OX40 agonist ivuxolimab in advanced cancers. Sequencing used immunoSEQ multiplex PCR; TCRdb keeps in-frame clones, though not all of them. Of 55,000 to 70,000 clones detected, 70% to 85% appear once; the ten largest clones hold roughly a tenth. Specimen: CD4+ or CD8+ T cells sorted from blood, collected in a trial of the OX40 agonist ivuxolimab. The receptors here all came from an adult with an advanced solid tumor such as melanoma, head and neck, liver or kidney cancer.

The CDR3 DNA sequence: TGTGCCAGCAGTTACTCGATACCCCGAGGTGAGCAGTTCTTC. Translated: CASSYSIPRGEQFF. V and J are TRBV6-5 and TRBJ2-1, with unresolved D. This CDR3 has 14 amino acids. Germline assignment: CDR1 MNHEY and CDR2 SVGAGI. Trimming cost V 0 bases and J 9 bases, with 12 bases left between them.

The chain couples TRBV7-3 to TRBJ1-1; 7 bases agree with TRBD1. Per the germline V gene, CDR1 is SGHTA and CDR2 is FQGTGA. The V gene end was trimmed by 5 bases and the J gene end by 7 bases; junction bases not matched to a gene: 10. This CDR3 has 14 residues. CDR3 coding DNA: TGTGCCAGCAGCCCCACGGGAGGGGGCGATGAAGCTTTCTTT. Translating it yields CASSPTGGGDEAFF.

This sequence joins TRBV19 and TRBJ2-6; D might be TRBD1 (6 bases). Germline CDR1 and CDR2: LNHDA and SQIVND (reference sequence). CDR3 size: 16 residues. Trimming shortened V by 7 bases and J by 2 bases, and 15 bases separated the two germline ends. In DNA, the CDR3 is TGTGCCAGTAATCACTTACAGGGAGCTGGGGCCAACGTCCTGACTTTC. Its translation: CASNHLQGAGANVLTF.

The chain couples TRBV5-6 to TRBJ2-7; no clear D. Trimming left V 6 bases short and J 1 base short, with 11 bases between. Germline loops: CDR1 SGHDT, CDR2 YYEEEE. This CDR3 is built from 13 residues. The CDR3 nucleotides read TGTGCCAGCACCCTTCGCCTTTCCTACGAGCAGTACGTC. It translates to CASTLRLSYEQYV.

The chain recombines TRBV28 with TRBJ1-4; 9 bases align to TRBD1. Germline loops: CDR1 MDHEN, CDR2 SYDVKM. The CDR3 sequence is 16 residues long. J was trimmed by 8 bases and V by 4 bases; bases with no gene match: 11. CDR3 region: CASSSTPGDREEKLFF. CDR3 nucleotide sequence: TGTGCCAGCAGTTCCACTCCGGGGGACAGGGAGGAAAAACTGTTTTTT.

V and J are TRBV6-4 and TRBJ2-7; a weak D match, TRBD1 (6 bases). The CDR3 is 17 amino acids. Per the germline V gene, CDR1 is MRHNA and CDR2 is SNTAGT. V was cut by 6 bases and J by 2 bases, with 23 bases left in between. The CDR3: CASRALPTGPGPYEQYF. The CDR3 bases are TGTGCCAGCAGAGCCCTTCCAACAGGGCCTGGCCCCTACGAGCAGTACTTC.

This clone was recorded at least ten times. CDR3 DNA: TGTGCCAGCAGCCAGGGGAAGTCCTCTGGAAACACCATATATTTT. It translates to CASSQGKSSGNTIYF. This chain uses TRBV4-2 with TRBJ1-3; D call uncertain. The V and J ends lost 3 bases and 0 bases respectively, with 9 bases between them. The CDR3 extends over 15 amino acids. The germline CDR1 and CDR2 sequences are LGHNA and YNFKEQ.

The chain joins TRBV5-6 to TRBJ2-2; 9 bases align to TRBD1. The CDR3 is 15 amino acids. The junction had 6 bases not matched to a gene; V was cut back by 4 bases and J by 5 bases. CDR1 and CDR2 from the germline V gene are SGHDT and YYEEEE. CDR3 in DNA: TGTGCCAGCAGCGCCTGGGACAGGGATACCGGGGAGCTGTTTTTT. Translation: CASSAWDRDTGELFF.

Comments on this clone: Possible read error: a much larger clone is one base away. This chain links TRBV6-6 with TRBJ2-1; D is unclear. V shed 6 bases and J shed 4 bases, with 4 bases lying between them. The CDR3 has 11 residues. Germline CDR1 MNHNY, CDR2 SVGAGI (reference sequence). CDR3 DNA sequence: TGTGCCAGCAGCTTGTACAATGAGCAGTTCTTC. Protein product: CASSLYNEQFF.

The chain combines TRBV6-4 with TRBJ2-3; D is unresolved. V was cut by 2 bases and J by 1 base, with 16 bases left in between. The CDR3 length is 17 residues. Germline V gives CDR1 MRHNA, CDR2 SNTAGT. In nucleotides, the CDR3 is TGTGCCAGCAGTGACACCCCCCTAGGGCAGGGCACAGATACGCAGTATTTT. It translates to CASSDTPLGQGTDTQYF.

This sequence joins TRBV7-6 and TRBJ2-5, with D possibly TRBD1 on 6 matching bases. Deletions cut 0 bases from V and 5 bases from J, with 10 bases between. The CDR3 spans 14 residues. Germline V gene lookup returns CDR1 SGHVS and CDR2 FNYEAQ. Here the CDR3 DNA reads TGTGCCAGCAGCTTAGCCAGGGGTATGGAGACCCAGTACTTC. It encodes CASSLARGMETQYF.

The V call is TRBV14, the J call TRBJ2-5; maybe TRBD1 (7 bases). The V gene's germline CDR1 is SGHDN and CDR2 FVKESK. Between the trimmed V and J ends, which lost 4 bases and 5 bases, there was a span of 14 bases. This CDR3 has 14 residues. The CDR3 DNA follows: TGTGCCAGCAGCCTTGGGGACAGCGGGGAGACCCAGTACTTC. This sequence encodes CASSLGDSGETQYF.

A few counts support this clone. This sequence joins TRBV5-4 and TRBJ2-5; D may match TRBD1 or TRBD2 (5 bases each). The V gene's germline CDR1 is SGHNT and CDR2 YYREEE (reference sequence). V was shortened by 0 bases and J by 5 bases, with 8 bases between the two germline ends. This CDR3 spans 13 amino acids. In nucleotides, the CDR3 is TGTGCCAGCAGCTTGGTGGGGGAGGAGACCCAGTACTTC. Residues: CASSLVGEETQYF.

This clone occurred once. The rearrangement joins TRBV5-1 to TRBJ1-2; a weak D match, TRBD1 (6 bases). The CDR3 is made up of 17 amino acids. V was shortened by 3 bases and J by 0 bases, with 18 bases between the two germline ends. Germline V gene data show CDR1 as SGHRS and CDR2 as YFSETQ. The CDR3 loop is CASSWTPDRHANYGYTF. As DNA, the CDR3 is TGCGCCAGCAGCTGGACCCCCGACAGGCACGCTAACTATGGCTACACCTTC.

The rearrangement uses TRBV18 and TRBJ2-2, with D perhaps matching TRBD1 (5 bases). V lost 3 bases to trimming and J lost 0 bases, with 11 bases between them. This CDR3 spans 16 amino acids. CDR1 and CDR2 (germline): KGHSH, LQKENI. The DNA for the CDR3 is TGTGCCAGCTCACCCAACCAGGGTGCGAACACCGGGGAGCTGTTTTTT. Translation: CASSPNQGANTGELFF. Looking up the rest from reference TRBV18 and TRBJ2-2 gives the full variable domain: NAGVMQNPRHLVRRRGQEARLRCSPMKGHSHVYWYRQLPEEGLKFMVYLQKENIIDESGMPKERFSAEFPKEGPSILRIQQVVRGDSAAYFCASSPNQGANTGELFFGEGSRLTVL.

This clone was observed a handful of times. The V gene is TRBV5-5, the J gene TRBJ2-7, with D tentatively TRBD1 or TRBD2 (5 bases each). Germline CDR1 SGHKS, CDR2 YYEKEE (reference sequence). CDR3 size: 16 residues. V was clipped by 2 bases and J by 2 bases, with 17 bases between them. CDR3 loop: CASSLVRGEVTYEQYF. CDR3 coding DNA: TGTGCCAGCAGCTTAGTTAGGGGAGAGGTCACCTACGAGCAGTACTTC.

This chain joins TRBV9 and TRBJ2-7; TRBD2 matches at 10 bases. Per germline, CDR1 SGDLS and CDR2 YYNGEE. This CDR3 is built from 16 residues. The V segment lost 4 bases and the J segment 3 bases; nucleotides outside the gene matches: 10. CDR3 nucleotides: TGTGCCAGCAGCCCCGGCTCTGGACTAGCGGACTACGAGCAGTACTTC. Encoded protein: CASSPGSGLADYEQYF.

V usage is TRBV6-1 and J usage is TRBJ1-5; D remains ambiguous. V dropped 4 bases and J dropped 0 bases, with 10 bases sitting between them. The V gene's germline CDR1 is MNHNS and CDR2 SASEGT. The CDR3 is 15 amino acids. This CDR3 reads CASSVAENSNQPQHF. CDR3 sequence (DNA): TGTGCCAGCAGTGTAGCAGAAAATAGCAATCAGCCCCAGCATTTT.

The chain recombines TRBV2 with TRBJ1-1, with TRBD1 matching 7 bases. The germline V gene encodes CDR1 SNHLY and CDR2 FYNNEI. CDR3 length: 15 residues. Losses at the gene ends were 5 bases for V and 4 bases for J; bases not matched to a gene: 10. The CDR3 protein is CASSPHSTGATEAFF. CDR3 nucleotides: TGTGCCAGCAGTCCCCACTCCACAGGGGCCACTGAAGCTTTCTTT.

In its sample, this clone was seen a few times. J is TRBJ2-7 and V is TRBV6-1; D gene ambiguous. Germline CDR1 and CDR2: MNHNS and SASEGT. Between the trimmed V and J ends, which lost 2 bases and 1 base, there was a span of 9 bases. CDR3 length: 14 residues. This chain's CDR3 is CASSELGLSYEQYV. CDR3 coding DNA: TGTGCCAGCAGTGAACTTGGGCTTTCCTACGAGCAGTACGTC.

This chain connects TRBV18 to TRBJ2-1; 7 nucleotides line up with TRBD2. The germline V gene encodes CDR1 KGHSH and CDR2 LQKENI. This CDR3 contains 15 residues. Trimming cost V 0 bases and J 8 bases; bases outside gene matches: 7. CDR3 in DNA: TGTGCCAGCTCACCACCGCTAGCGGTACGGGATGAGCAGTTCTTC. Translated, it gives CASSPPLAVRDEQFF.

V is TRBV14 and J is TRBJ2-7, with TRBD1 identical over 8 bases. J lost 9 bases, V lost 0 bases, and 4 bases had no gene match. Germline assignment: CDR1 SGHDN and CDR2 FVKESK. This CDR3 has 13 residues. The CDR3: CASSQDRTGGQYV. The CDR3 region has the DNA TGTGCCAGCAGCCAAGATCGTACAGGGGGGCAGTACGTC.

CDR3 in DNA: TGTGCCAGCAGCCGGACTAGCGGGGGGGCCACCCATACGCAGTATTTT. Amino acids: CASSRTSGGATHTQYF. V is TRBV7-2 and J is TRBJ2-3; TRBD2 matches 15 bases. The CDR3 length is 16 residues. Trimming at V came to 5 bases and at J to 7 bases, leaving 7 bases not matched to a gene. Per the germline V gene, CDR1 is SGHTA and CDR2 is FQGNSA.

The rearrangement uses TRBV19 and TRBJ1-5; 8 nucleotides match TRBD1. With V trimmed by 7 bases and J by 9 bases, 8 bases remained unmatched. The germline V gene encodes CDR1 LNHDA and CDR2 SQIVND (reference sequence). This CDR3 has 13 residues. The CDR3 loop is CASTPTGETPQHF. In nucleotides, the CDR3 is TGTGCCAGTACCCCGACAGGGGAGACGCCCCAGCATTTT.

The gene calls are TRBV28 and TRBJ2-3; the D gene is possibly TRBD2 (5 bases). There are 15 residues in the CDR3. Deletions cut 5 bases from V and 3 bases from J, with 15 bases between. Per germline, CDR1 MDHEN and CDR2 SYDVKM. The CDR3 DNA reads as TGTGCCAGCAGTCCCCGGGGATCGGTAACAGATACGCAGTATTTT. Encoded protein: CASSPRGSVTDTQYF.

V and J are TRBV28 and TRBJ2-1; 10 bases match TRBD2. Trimming took 6 bases from V and 4 from J; bases not matched to a gene: 9. This CDR3 is 16 amino acids long. Per germline, CDR1 MDHEN and CDR2 SYDVKM. The CDR3 DNA is TGTGCCAGCAGGTCTAGCGGGAGTGCCCTTTACAATGAGCAGTTCTTC. The encoded protein is CASRSSGSALYNEQFF.